This T cell receptor (beta chain) was found in a study of blood T cell repertoires in COVID-19. TCRdb's copy holds only in-frame clones and misses some; the assay was immunoSEQ multiplex PCR. Of some 120,000 clones in the sample, roughly 90% were seen once. The CDR3 covers 15 residues. Germline V gene data show CDR1 as SGHTA and CDR2 as FQGTGA. The J segment lost 7 bases and the V segment lost 6 bases, leaving 11 bases of the junction unmatched. The source material was peripheral blood. V and J are TRBV7-3 and TRBJ2-1; 8 nucleotides line up with TRBD1. This receptor was taken from a man in his sixties with COVID-19, enrolled during active disease. CDR3 region: CASSSAGGEGNEQFF. The CDR3 DNA sequence: TGTGCCAGCAGTTCCGCAGGGGGCGAAGGGAATGAGCAGTTCTTC.